This T cell receptor (beta chain) was captured in a study of response to subunit inactivated influenza vaccine. Whole-study findings and limits: The authors proposed limited new T cell recruitment per seasonal influenza vaccination.

Each CDR3 protein is one row after TCRdb ran MiXCR on the RT-PCR reads. The sample holds around 160,000 distinct CDR3 sequences, about 11% seen once. CDR1 and CDR2 from the germline V gene are SGHRS and YFSETQ. The CDR3 runs to 14 residues. V was shortened by 1 base and J by 0 bases, with 4 bases between the two germline ends. This clonotype was observed at least ten times. Its specificity is not known. This clonotype originated in a man over 45 who received an inactivated influenza vaccine. Sequences were derived from non-naive T cells sorted from PBMCs, sampled around seven weeks after vaccination. The chain links TRBV5-1 to TRBJ1-4; D not resolved. The chain's CDR3 is CASSLRTTNEKLFF. The CDR3 coding sequence is TGCGCCAGCAGCTTGAGGACAACTAATGAAAAACTGTTTTTT.